Listed below are T cell receptor beta chains from one sample, sequenced in a study of STAT5B mutations in CD4+ large granular lymphocyte leukemia. Only in-frame clones appear in the TCRdb table, and some are missing; sequencing was by immunoSEQ multiplex PCR. Of about 32,000 clones in the sample, 85% were seen once. Sequenced: CD4+ T cells from blood buffy coats. The source is a human donor in good health. Each CDR3 is given with its conserved first and last residue. A D gene is named only where the DNA matches it firmly. Some rows mark clone size as missing; the rest say once, few, many or name a class of expanded clone.

TRBJ2-1 TRBV18 . . TGTGCCAGCTCACCATCTGTTTTACCCTACAATGAGCAGTTCTTC CASSPSVLPYNEQFF
TRBJ1-6 TRBV5-1 . . TGCGCCAGCAGCTTTGAGGGGAGTAATTCACCCCTCCACTTT CASSFEGSNSPLHF
TRBJ2-1 TRBV5-5 . . TGTGCCAGCAGCCCCGCAGCTAGTTCCGATGAGCAGTTCTTC CASSPAASSDEQFF
TRBJ2-2 TRBV27 . TRBD2 TGTGCCAGCAGCGGGGGACTAGCGATTAACACCGGGGAGCTGTTTTTT CASSGGLAINTGELFF
TRBJ2-3 TRBV5-3 few . TGTGCCAGAAGCTTGTGGACGCAGTATTTT CARSLWTQYF
TRBJ1-5 TRBV28 . . TGTGCCAGCAGTTTATACTTGGGAGGTAATCAGCCCCAGCATTTT CASSLYLGGNQPQHF
TRBJ2-1 TRBV9 few . TGTGCCAGCAGCGTAACTGGGCAGGCTTACAATGAGCAGTTCTTC CASSVTGQAYNEQFF
TRBJ2-1 TRBV19 . TRBD2 TGTGCCAGTACGAGGACTAGCGGCAATGAGCAGTTCTTC CASTRTSGNEQFF
TRBJ2-1 TRBV28 . . TGTGCCAGCAGCCGGGACATCTACAATGAGCAGTTCTTC CASSRDIYNEQFF
TRBJ1-4 TRBV4-1 few . TGCGCCAGCAGCTTCAAGTTGGACCCGGGGGAAAAACTGTTTTTT CASSFKLDPGEKLFF
TRBJ2-1 TRBV7-8 . . TGTGCCAGCAGCTTAGCGATCGGACTCCTCGACTCCTACAATGAGCAGTTCTTC CASSLAIGLLDSYNEQFF
TRBJ1-1 TRBV18 . . TGTGCCAGCTCACCGATGGACGGGTCGGAAGCTTTCTTT CASSPMDGSEAFF
TRBJ2-7 TRBV28 . . TGTGCCAGCAGTTTAGGGACACACAGTTACGAGCAGTACTTC CASSLGTHSYEQYF
TRBJ2-7 TRBV6-5 . TRBD2 TGTGCCAGCAGTTACACCGCTCCGGGAGGGTACGAGCAGTACTTC CASSYTAPGGYEQYF